The clone carrying this TCR beta chain was recorded a few times. The antigen is not known. This entry comes from a study of tissue T cells after allogeneic stem cell transplantation. Study results and caveats: Within patients, tissue anatomy strongly shaped TCR repertoire composition.

TCRdb keeps only in-frame clones here, not all; method: immunoSEQ multiplex PCR. The table shows about 500 clones, with roughly 80% occurring only once. Germline V gene sequence: CDR1 KGHSH, CDR2 LQKENI. The CDR3 totals 16 residues. Losses at the gene ends were 6 bases for V and 4 bases for J; bases not matched to a gene: 6. The V gene is TRBV18, the J gene TRBJ2-2, with 12 bases identical to TRBD2. The clonotype originates from a male patient aged 35-75 years with steroid-refractory graft-versus-host disease after an allogeneic stem cell transplant. The graft donor may have contributed some T cells. The specimen comprised skin, sampled at autopsy. The DNA of the CDR3 is TGTGCCAGCTCCCAGACTAGCGGGGGAAGCACCGGGGAGCTGTTTTTT. As protein: CASSQTSGGSTGELFF.